Included here is one TCR beta chain sequence, with context. Its cognate antigen is unknown. The CDR3 is 14 residues long. Germline V gene sequence: CDR1 MNHNY, CDR2 SVGAGI (reference sequence). V was clipped by 6 bases and J by 6 bases; unmatched bases: 7. The repertoire was sequenced with immunoSEQ multiplex PCR; TCRdb's copy has only in-frame clones and lacks some. The sample holds some 22,000 clones, about 71% seen once. These data come from a study of CD4 T cells in relation to SARS-CoV-2 and coronaviruses. The unexposed donors gave CD4+ T cells in about 2010-2019, prior to COVID-19. The cells were cultured for over eight days before CD4+ T cells were isolated.

The sequenced sample was CD4+ T cells from PBMCs, cultured in vitro. The sequence was collected from a human donor in good health. The chain is built from TRBV6-6 and TRBJ1-4, with 7 bases aligning to TRBD1. For the CDR3, the DNA is TGTGCCAGCAGCGACAGGGTCGACGATGAAAAACTGTTTTTT. Amino acids: CASSDRVDDEKLFF.